The 7 T cell receptor beta chains listed next were all sequenced from one sample in a study of PD-1 blockade in classical Hodgkin lymphoma. Produced via immunoSEQ multiplex PCR; TCRdb's table is partial and in-frame only. The data show around 25,000 clones, about 72% seen once. The time point: cycle 4 day 1 (C4D1), after around six weeks of nivolumab. All trial patients relapsed after autologous stem cell transplantation. The sample was peripheral blood mononuclear cells (PBMCs), taken before the fourth cycle of nivolumab. The receptors stem from a human donor with classical Hodgkin lymphoma.

J is TRBJ2-1 and V is TRBV28, with 11 bases matching TRBD2. Trimming cost V 1 base and J 9 bases; bases outside gene matches: 14. Germline values: CDR1 MDHEN, CDR2 SYDVKM. This CDR3 has 18 amino acids. The CDR3 bases are TGTGCCAGCAGTTTATTTCTCCATAGCGGGGGGGCCGGTGTTGAGCAGTTCTTC. Its protein is CASSLFLHSGGAGVEQFF.

The J gene is TRBJ1-2, the V gene TRBV6-6; no firm D call. Germline CDR1 MNHNY, CDR2 SVGAGI (reference sequence). With 4 bases removed from V and 4 bases from J, the gap between germline ends came to 13 bases. This CDR3 is 14 amino acids long. As DNA, the CDR3 is TGTGCCAGCAGTTCCTCCGTCGGGGTCTATGGCTACACCTTC. Translated: CASSSSVGVYGYTF.

This clone was seen once. The chain is built from TRBV27 and TRBJ2-7; 8 bases are shared with TRBD1. The CDR3 covers 15 residues. In germline, CDR1 is MNHEY, CDR2 SMNVEV (reference sequence). The ends lost 5 bases at V and 0 bases at J; junction bases unmatched: 6. The CDR3 region is CASSLRDRSSYEQYF. CDR3 DNA: TGTGCCAGCAGTCTTCGGGACAGGTCCTCCTACGAGCAGTACTTC.

The chain uses TRBV2 and TRBJ1-5, with no clear D. CDR1 SNHLY and CDR2 FYNNEI come from the germline V gene. This CDR3 has 13 residues. V lost 5 bases and J 5 bases, leaving 10 bases between the germline ends. The CDR3 nucleotides are TGTGCCAGCAGTTCTAGTCCTTATCAGCCCCAGCATTTT. Its translation is CASSSSPYQPQHF.

The rearrangement uses TRBV28 and TRBJ2-3, with D possibly being TRBD1 (6 bases). The CDR3 has 16 residues. Trimming cost V 5 bases and J 2 bases, with 17 bases left between them. Germline CDR1 is MDHEN and CDR2 is SYDVKM. The CDR3 DNA reads TGTGCCAGCAGTGAGGTATCGGACAGATCCACAGATACGCAGTATTTT. This sequence encodes CASSEVSDRSTDTQYF.

The chain has TRBV27 and TRBJ1-1; 9 bases line up with TRBD1. Germline CDR1 is MNHEY and CDR2 is SMNVEV (reference sequence). The CDR3 length is 16 residues. Trimming removed 6 bases from V and 1 base from J; junction bases left unmatched: 9. The CDR3 DNA reads TGTGCCAGCAGAAACGACAGGGGGTCCGAGAACACTGAAGCTTTCTTT. This sequence encodes CASRNDRGSENTEAFF.

V is TRBV7-3 and J is TRBJ2-1; 9 bases agree with TRBD1. There are 18 residues in the CDR3. The germline gives CDR1 SGHTA, CDR2 FQGTGA. Germline trimming cut 5 bases from V and 1 base from J; bases unmatched to any gene: 12. CDR3 sequence (DNA): TGTGCCAGCAGCCCGGGGACAGGGAATAGTGGGTCCTACAATGAGCAGTTCTTC. Encoded protein: CASSPGTGNSGSYNEQFF.